This T cell receptor (beta chain) was captured in a study of blood T cell repertoires in COVID-19. At the level of the study: COVID-19 samples collected from the United States, Italy and Spain covered acute and convalescent phases.

The germline V gene has CDR1 LNHDA and CDR2 SQIVND (reference sequence). The CDR3 contains 18 residues. V trimming: 5 bases; J trimming: 4 bases; junction bases outside the gene matches: 18. Source study methods: Using reference gene primer amplification, nucleated cell counts were estimated. Generated by immunoSEQ multiplex PCR, the TCRdb table keeps only in-frame clones and is missing some. The D gene and trimming were derived from the DNA, and the V and J assignments and clone size from that table. This sample yields some 260,000 clones, of which approximately 82% are seen a single time; roughly 3% belongs to the top ten.

The chain is built from TRBV19 and TRBJ2-3; 7 bases are a match to TRBD2. The sequencing sample was made of peripheral blood. The TCR originated in a woman between 18 and 29 years old with acute or convalescent COVID-19. The chain's CDR3 is CASSQVGGLAFVPDTQYF. Here the CDR3 DNA reads TGTGCCAGTAGTCAGGTCGGGGGGTTGGCTTTCGTCCCAGATACGCAGTATTTT. Complete variable domain (other parts from reference TRBV19 and TRBJ2-3): DGGITQSPKYLFRKEGQNVTLSCEQNLNHDAMYWYRQDPGQGLRLIYYSQIVNDFQKGDIAEGYSVSREKKESFPLTVTSAQKNPTAFYLCASSQVGGLAFVPDTQYFGPGTRLTVL.